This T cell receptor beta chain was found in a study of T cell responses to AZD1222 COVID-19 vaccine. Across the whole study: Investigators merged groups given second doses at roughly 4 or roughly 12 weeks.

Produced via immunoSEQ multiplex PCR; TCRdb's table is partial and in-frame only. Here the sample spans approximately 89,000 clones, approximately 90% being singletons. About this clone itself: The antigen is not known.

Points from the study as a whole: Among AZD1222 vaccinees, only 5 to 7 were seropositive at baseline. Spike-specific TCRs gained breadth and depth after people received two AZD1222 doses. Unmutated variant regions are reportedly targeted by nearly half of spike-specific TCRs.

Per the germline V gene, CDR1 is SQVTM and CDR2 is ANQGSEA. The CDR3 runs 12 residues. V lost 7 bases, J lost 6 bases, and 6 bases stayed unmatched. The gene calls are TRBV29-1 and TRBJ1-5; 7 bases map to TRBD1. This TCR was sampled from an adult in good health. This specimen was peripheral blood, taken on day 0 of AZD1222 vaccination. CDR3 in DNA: TGCAGCGCCGGGACAGAGGGTCAGCCCCAGCATTTT. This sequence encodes CSAGTEGQPQHF.